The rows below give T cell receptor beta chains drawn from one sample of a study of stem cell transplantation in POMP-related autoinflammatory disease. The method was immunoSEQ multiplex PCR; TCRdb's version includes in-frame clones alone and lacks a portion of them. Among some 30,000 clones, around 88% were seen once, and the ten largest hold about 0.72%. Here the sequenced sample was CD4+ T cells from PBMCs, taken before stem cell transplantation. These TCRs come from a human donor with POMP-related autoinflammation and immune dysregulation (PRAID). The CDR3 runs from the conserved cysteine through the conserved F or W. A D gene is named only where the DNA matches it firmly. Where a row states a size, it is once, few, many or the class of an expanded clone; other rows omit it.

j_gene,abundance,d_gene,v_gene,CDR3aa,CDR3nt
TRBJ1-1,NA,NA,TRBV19,CASSWDVYTEAFF,TGTGCCAGTAGTTGGGATGTGTACACTGAAGCTTTCTTT
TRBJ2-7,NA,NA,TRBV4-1,CASSQGRSYEQYF,TGCGCCAGCAGCCAAGGAAGGAGCTACGAGCAGTACTTC
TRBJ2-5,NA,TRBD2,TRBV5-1,CASSLAGGPQGETQYF,TGCGCCAGCAGCTTAGCGGGAGGGCCTCAGGGAGAGACCCAGTACTTC
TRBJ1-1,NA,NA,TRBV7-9,CASSLPGGANTEAFF,TGTGCCAGCAGCTTACCCGGGGGCGCTAACACTGAAGCTTTCTTT
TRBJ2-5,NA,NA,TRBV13,CASSPWRGPRVQETQYF,TGTGCCAGCAGCCCTTGGAGGGGCCCACGTGTGCAAGAGACCCAGTACTTC
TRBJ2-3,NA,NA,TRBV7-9,CASSLGSTGNTDTQYF,TGTGCCAGCAGCTTAGGTTCGACAGGTAACACAGATACGCAGTATTTT
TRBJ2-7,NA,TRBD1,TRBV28,CASRPRDSFSYEQYF,TGTGCCAGCAGACCCCGGGACAGCTTCTCCTACGAGCAGTACTTC
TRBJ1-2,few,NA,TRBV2,CASREVLGNYGYTF,TGTGCCAGCAGGGAGGTGTTGGGGAACTATGGCTACACCTTC
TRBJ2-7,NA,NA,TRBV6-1,CASSEAMRLEQYF,TGTGCCAGCAGTGAAGCAATGAGACTGGAGCAGTACTTC
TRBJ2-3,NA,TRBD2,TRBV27,CASSLARWAGGPDTQYF,TGTGCCAGCAGTTTAGCCCGCTGGGCGGGGGGCCCAGATACGCAGTATTTT
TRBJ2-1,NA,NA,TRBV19,CASSIAGAYNEQFF,TGTGCCAGTAGTATAGCGGGAGCGTACAATGAGCAGTTCTTC
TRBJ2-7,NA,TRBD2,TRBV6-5,CASRTSGGTYEQYF,TGTGCCAGCAGGACTAGCGGGGGGACCTACGAGCAGTACTTC
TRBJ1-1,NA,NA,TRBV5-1,CASSLIPQGSSTEAFF,TGCGCCAGCAGCTTGATTCCCCAGGGATCGAGCACTGAAGCTTTCTTT
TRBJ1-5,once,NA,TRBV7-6,CASSLDSNQPQHF,TGTGCCAGCAGCTTAGATAGCAATCAGCCCCAGCATTTT
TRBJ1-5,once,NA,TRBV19,CASSLKGGGYSNQPQHF,TGTGCCAGTAGTCTGAAGGGCGGCGGTTATAGCAATCAGCCCCAGCATTTT
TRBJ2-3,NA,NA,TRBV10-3,CAISESVAPAGTQYF,TGTGCCATCAGTGAGTCAGTGGCTCCGGCTGGTACGCAGTATTTT
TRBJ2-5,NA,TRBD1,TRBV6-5,CASSPQGRGETQYF,TGTGCCAGCAGCCCACAGGGGAGAGGGGAGACCCAGTACTTC
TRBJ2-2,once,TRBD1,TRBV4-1,CASTSQQGAGGELFF,TGCGCCAGCACCTCACAACAGGGGGCAGGCGGGGAGCTGTTTTTT
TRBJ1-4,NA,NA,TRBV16,CASSDRTATNEKLFF,TGTGCCAGCAGCGATCGGACTGCAACTAATGAAAAACTGTTTTTT
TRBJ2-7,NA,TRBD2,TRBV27,CASSSWTSGSQEQYF,TGTGCCAGCAGCTCCTGGACTAGCGGGAGTCAAGAGCAGTACTTC
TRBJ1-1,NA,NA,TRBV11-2,CASSPQGVFTEAFF,TGTGCCAGCAGCCCGCAGGGAGTGTTCACTGAAGCTTTCTTT
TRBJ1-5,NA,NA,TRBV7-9,CASSLNDQPQHF,TGTGCCAGCAGCTTAAACGATCAGCCCCAGCATTTT
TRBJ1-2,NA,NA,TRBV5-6,CASSPGGTAVTSYTF,TGTGCCAGCAGCCCGGGCGGGACGGCCGTTACAAGCTACACCTTC
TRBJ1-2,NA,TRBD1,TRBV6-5,CASTSPGTAYGYTF,TGTGCCAGCACCTCCCCCGGGACAGCCTATGGCTACACCTTC
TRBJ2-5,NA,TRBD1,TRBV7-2,CASSPDRGETQYF,TGTGCCAGCAGCCCCGACAGGGGGGAGACCCAGTACTTC